The 12 T cell receptor beta chains listed next were all sequenced from one sample in a study of blood T cell repertoires in COVID-19. TCRdb's copy holds only in-frame clones and misses some; the assay was immunoSEQ multiplex PCR. This table holds around 180,000 clones, approximately 90% found once. The sequenced sample was peripheral blood. The source is a man between 60 and 75 years old with acute or convalescent COVID-19.

With respect to this clone: Within the sample, other DNA sequences also encode this same CDR3. The CDR3 DNA follows: TGTGCCAGCAGCTTAGAAGCGGGCAAAGAGACCCAGTACTTC. This translates into CASSLEAGKETQYF. The V gene is TRBV7-2, the J gene TRBJ2-5; D possibly corresponds to TRBD2 (6 bases). The CDR3 totals 14 residues. V lost 1 base and J lost 3, with 9 bases in between. Germline CDR1 is SGHTA and CDR2 is FQGNSA.

The chain combines TRBV5-1 with TRBJ2-1; TRBD2 might be the D (6 bases). The CDR3 extends over 15 amino acids. V was cut by 5 bases and J by 0 bases, with 12 bases left in between. The germline V gene has CDR1 SGHRS and CDR2 YFSETQ. The CDR3 loop reads CASRLVGGSYNEQFF. The CDR3 DNA sequence: TGCGCCAGCAGGCTTGTGGGAGGCTCCTACAATGAGCAGTTCTTC. Variable domain in full (rest from reference TRBV5-1 and TRBJ2-1): KAGVTQTPRYLIKTRGQQVTLSCSPISGHRSVSWYQQTPGQGLQFLFEYFSETQRNKGNFPGRFSGRQFSNSRSEMNVSTLELGDSALYLCASRLVGGSYNEQFFGPGTRLTVL.

This sequence joins TRBV9 and TRBJ2-7; possible D gene TRBD1, 5 bases. V was trimmed by 2 bases and J by 1 base, leaving 13 bases between them. The CDR3 contains 15 residues. Germline V gene sequence: CDR1 SGDLS, CDR2 YYNGEE. Here the CDR3 reads CASSVGHQGSYEQYF. Here the CDR3 DNA reads TGTGCCAGCAGCGTCGGACACCAGGGTTCCTACGAGCAGTACTTC.

The gene calls are TRBV6-5 and TRBJ1-5; no definite D call. Germline CDR1 reads MNHEY; CDR2 reads SVGAGI. Between the trimmed V and J ends, which lost 6 bases and 4 bases, there was a span of 16 bases. The CDR3 consists of 15 residues. As DNA, the CDR3 is TGTGCCAGCAGGAGTACCGGGTCCAATAATCAGCCCCAGCATTTT. Amino acid sequence: CASRSTGSNNQPQHF.

The CDR3 DNA sequence: TGCGCCAGCAGCTTTAATCGGGACAGTGTTTACAATGAGCAGTTCTTC. Its translation: CASSFNRDSVYNEQFF. This chain links TRBV5-1 with TRBJ2-1; 7 nucleotides match TRBD1. V gave up 2 bases and J gave up 4 bases; unmatched junction bases: 9. The CDR3 is made up of 16 amino acids. Germline V gives CDR1 SGHRS, CDR2 YFSETQ.

This chain connects TRBV3-1 (or the pseudogene TRBV3-2) to TRBJ2-5, with D perhaps TRBD2 (6 bases). CDR3 length: 15 amino acids. V lost 5 bases to trimming and J lost 5 bases, with 18 bases between them. The V gene's germline CDR1 is LGHDT and CDR2 YNNKEL (reference sequence). This CDR3 reads CASSYGPGGGETQYF. The CDR3 bases are TGTGCCAGCAGCTATGGGCCAGGAGGAGGGGAGACCCAGTACTTC.

The rearrangement joins TRBV11-3 to TRBJ1-4; TRBD1 might be the D (5 bases). This CDR3 spans 15 amino acids. The ends were cut back, 1 base at V and 4 bases at J, with 10 bases in the middle. Germline values: CDR1 SGHNT, CDR2 YENEEA. The DNA for the CDR3 is TGTGCCAGCAGCTTAGGTACAGGAAGTAATGAAAAACTGTTTTTT. Translation gives CASSLGTGSNEKLFF.

The chain uses TRBV5-4 and TRBJ2-5; 10 bases line up with TRBD2. Germline V CDR1 and CDR2: SGHNT, YYREEE (reference sequence). V was clipped by 0 bases and J by 1 base; unmatched bases: 6. The CDR3 runs to 17 residues. CDR3 sequence reads: CASSLAGSGRGQETQYF. CDR3 in DNA: TGTGCCAGCAGCTTGGCCGGGAGCGGGAGGGGCCAAGAGACCCAGTACTTC.

Notes on this clone: This CDR3 is also generated by other DNA sequences in the sample. The rearrangement uses TRBV6-5 and TRBJ2-2; 7 nucleotides agree with TRBD1. The CDR3 has 14 amino acids. Germline assignment: CDR1 MNHEY and CDR2 SVGAGI. J gave up 6 bases and V 8 bases, and 9 bases lay outside the gene matches. Written as DNA, the CDR3 is TGTGCCAGCTTGACTAACAGGGGCCCCGGGGAGCTGTTTTTT. Amino acid sequence: CASLTNRGPGELFF.

The chain links TRBV29-1 to TRBJ1-1; 9 bases are a match to TRBD1. The V gene's germline CDR1 is SQVTM and CDR2 ANQGSEA. Trimming took 5 bases from V and 11 from J; bases not matched to a gene: 6. The CDR3 is 11 amino acids. CDR3 in amino acids: CSVRGQGLAFF. CDR3 DNA: TGCAGCGTTAGGGGACAGGGTTTGGCTTTCTTT. Supplemented by reference TRBV29-1 and TRBJ1-1, the full variable domain reads SAVISQKPSRDICQRGTSLTIQCQVDSQVTMMFWYRQQPGQSLTLIATANQGSEATYESGFVIDKFPISRPNLTFSTLTVSNMSPEDSSIYLCSVRGQGLAFFGQGTRLTVV.

The gene calls are TRBV2 and TRBJ1-1, with 7 bases aligning to TRBD1. V shed 7 bases, J shed 7 bases, and the junction held 9 bases outside the gene matches. Germline V gene data show CDR1 as SNHLY and CDR2 as FYNNEI. This CDR3 comprises 13 residues. The CDR3 DNA is TGTGCCAGCAATAGTCAAACAGGGGATGAAGCTTTCTTT. Protein sequence: CASNSQTGDEAFF. The complete variable domain, with remaining parts taken from reference TRBV2 and TRBJ1-1, reads EPEVTQTPSHQVTQMGQEVILRCVPISNHLYFYWYRQILGQKVEFLVSFYNNEISEKSEIFDDQFSVERPDGSNFTLKIRSTKLEDSAMYFCASNSQTGDEAFFGQGTRLTVV.

In DNA form, the CDR3 reads TGTGCCAGCAGCGGGACAGGGGTCTATAATTCACCCCTCCACTTT. Its protein product is CASSGTGVYNSPLHF. J is TRBJ1-6 and V is TRBV5-4, with 10 bases lining up with TRBD1. The CDR3 extends over 15 amino acids. The junction had 1 base not matched to a gene; V was cut back by 4 bases and J by 3 bases. The germline V gene has CDR1 SGHNT and CDR2 YYREEE (reference sequence).